The 15 T cell receptor beta chains in this list originate from one sample, sequenced in a study of human T cells and chemical hapten exposure. TCRdb redid the calling of the RACE reads with MiXCR, one entry per CDR3 protein. Of over 12,000 distinct CDR3 sequences in the sample, 15% to 20% were seen once. Regarding time point: patch test 1, 2 weeks after DPC sensitization. Treatment denoted: therapeutic diphenylcyclopropenone sensitization with weekly scalp DPC. Sequenced material: whole blood, taken in connection with sensitization to the hapten diphenylcyclopropenone (DPC). These receptors all come from a woman in her twenties or thirties with alopecia areata. Some clones in this sample may be carry-over from other donors' samples.

This clonotype was seen ten or more times. The chain couples TRBV2 to TRBJ2-2, with 9 positions matching TRBD1. CDR3 length: 14 amino acids. The ends lost 6 bases at V and 7 bases at J; junction bases unmatched: 6. Germline values: CDR1 SNHLY, CDR2 FYNNEI. The DNA for the CDR3 is TGTGCCAGCAGGGGACAGGGAAGCGACGGGGAGCTGTTTTTT. Protein sequence: CASRGQGSDGELFF.

Judged by abundance, this clonotype is medium-sized. J is TRBJ2-3 and V is TRBV5-4; D is possibly TRBD2 (5 bases). Germline V lookup: CDR1 SGHNT, CDR2 YYREEE (reference sequence). Trimming removed 2 bases at V and 4 bases at J, with 8 bases between. The CDR3 covers 13 residues. The CDR3 DNA follows: TGTGCCAGCAGCTTTCGGGGAGCAGATACGCAGTATTTT. This sequence encodes CASSFRGADTQYF.

The chain uses TRBV11-3 and TRBJ1-3, with no clear D. V lost 4 bases and J lost 0, with 10 bases in between. This CDR3 is built from 15 residues. CDR1 SGHNT and CDR2 YENEEA come from the germline V gene. Here the CDR3 reads CASSSGVISGNTIYF. DNA of the CDR3: TGTGCCAGCAGCTCAGGAGTCATCTCTGGAAACACCATATATTTT.

This clonotype was seen repeatedly, ten times or more. This chain links TRBV5-1 with TRBJ2-4; 7 positions agree with TRBD2. The junction had 5 bases not matched to a gene; V was cut back by 5 bases and J by 6 bases. Germline lookup yields CDR1 SGHRS and CDR2 YFSETQ. The CDR3 is 13 amino acids. The CDR3 spells CASRSSGANIQYF. The CDR3 DNA reads TGCGCCAGCAGATCTAGCGGAGCAAACATTCAGTACTTC.

The gene calls are TRBV3-1 and TRBJ1-4; the D is unclear. Trimming removed 2 bases from V and 5 bases from J, with 12 bases in between. The CDR3 spans 15 residues. Looked up from germline, CDR1 is LGHDT and CDR2 is YNNKEL (reference sequence). DNA of the CDR3: TGTGCCAGCAGCCAATTTTGGCAGAAGAATGAAAAACTGTTTTTT. It codes for CASSQFWQKNEKLFF.

The genes are TRBV20-1 and TRBJ1-5, with TRBD1 identical over 8 bases. There are 14 residues in the CDR3. J lost 7 bases, V lost 3 bases, and 8 bases had no gene match. Germline V CDR1 and CDR2: DFQATT, SNEGSKA (reference sequence). CDR3 in amino acids: CSASSVAGGQPQHF. CDR3 bases: TGCAGTGCTAGTTCTGTGGCAGGGGGCCAGCCCCAGCATTTT.

This clonotype was counted between two and nine times. The chain combines TRBV28 with TRBJ1-5, with TRBD1 matching over 8 bases. The length of the CDR3 is 14 residues. V lost 3 bases, J lost 4 bases, and 2 bases stayed unmatched. Germline loops: CDR1 MDHEN, CDR2 SYDVKM. CDR3 DNA sequence: TGTGCCAGCAGTTTGGGACAGGCTAATCAGCCCCAGCATTTT. It yields the protein CASSLGQANQPQHF. Together with reference TRBV28 and TRBJ1-5, the CDR3 gives the full variable domain: DVKVTQSSRYLVKRTGEKVFLECVQDMDHENMFWYRQDPGLGLRLIYFSYDVKMKEKGDIPEGYSVSREKKERFSLILESASTNQTSMYLCASSLGQANQPQHFGDGTRLSIL.

This clonotype was seen at least ten times. V and J are TRBV29-1 and TRBJ2-5, with D perhaps being TRBD1 or TRBD2 (5 bases each). V dropped 7 bases and J dropped 4 bases, with 13 bases sitting between them. The germline gives CDR1 SQVTM, CDR2 ANQGSEA. The CDR3 runs to 12 residues. The CDR3 spells CSGLRGAETQYF. CDR3 in DNA: TGCAGCGGGCTCAGAGGGGCAGAGACCCAGTACTTC.

V and J are TRBV5-1 and TRBJ2-3, with 7 bases lining up with TRBD1. The CDR3 length is 16 residues. Germline V gives CDR1 SGHRS, CDR2 YFSETQ. With 0 bases clipped from V and 0 bases from J, the junction kept 4 bases outside the gene matches. CDR3 sequence (DNA): TGCGCCAGCAGCTTGGATGGCAGGGGGAGCACAGATACGCAGTATTTT. Encoded protein: CASSLDGRGSTDTQYF.

This clonotype rates as medium-sized (0.01 to 0.1%). The gene calls are TRBV12-3 or TRBV12-4 and TRBJ2-1, with 13 bases matching TRBD2. The CDR3 is 18 amino acids. J lost 5 bases, V lost 5 bases, and 12 bases had no gene match. The CDR3 DNA is TGTGCCAGCAGTCCCCACTCTTCGGGACTAGCGGGAAACAATGAGCAGTTCTTC. Protein product: CASSPHSSGLAGNNEQFF.

This clonotype was recorded many times. CDR3 bases: TGCAGCGCCCGAGTCGGGGCGAACACTGAAGCTTTCTTT. This gives the protein CSARVGANTEAFF. The rearrangement joins TRBV29-1 to TRBJ1-1; tentatively, D is TRBD1 (5 bases). Germline V gives CDR1 SQVTM, CDR2 ANQGSEA. V was shortened by 7 bases and J by 1 base, with 13 bases between the two germline ends. The CDR3 has 13 residues.

This chain joins TRBV4-3 and TRBJ1-5; D is uncertain. Germline V lookup: CDR1 LGHNA, CDR2 YSLEER. This CDR3 has 15 residues. V lost 0 bases and J 3 bases, leaving 9 bases between the germline ends. CDR3 protein: CASSQDRDFNQPQHF. CDR3 in DNA: TGCGCCAGCAGCCAAGATAGGGATTTCAATCAGCCCCAGCATTTT.

This clonotype has at least ten counts. The chain combines TRBV20-1 with TRBJ1-1, with D possibly TRBD1 on 6 matching bases. The germline gives CDR1 DFQATT, CDR2 SNEGSKA (reference sequence). V was trimmed by 5 bases and J by 4 bases, leaving 14 bases between them. CDR3 length: 13 residues. The CDR3 DNA sequence: TGCAGTGCTGACGGGGGGCTGGGCACTGAAGCTTTCTTT. Amino acid sequence: CSADGGLGTEAFF.

This clonotype was found once. This chain links TRBV6-2 or TRBV6-3 with TRBJ1-5; D is undetermined. V lost 1 base, J lost 8 bases, and 12 bases lay in between. Germline V CDR1 and CDR2: MNHEY, SVGEGT. CDR3 length: 14 residues. The CDR3: CASSYYTAREPQHF. CDR3 DNA sequence: TGTGCCAGCAGTTACTACACGGCAAGGGAGCCCCAGCATTTT.

The J gene is TRBJ2-1, the V gene TRBV20-1; 10 bases are shared with TRBD2. Looked up from germline, CDR1 is DFQATT and CDR2 is SNEGSKA (reference sequence). The CDR3 is 13 amino acids. J gave up 3 bases and V 5 bases, and 1 base lay outside the gene matches. CDR3 sequence: CSAVAGGYNEQFF. The CDR3 DNA sequence: TGCAGTGCTGTAGCGGGAGGCTACAATGAGCAGTTCTTC.